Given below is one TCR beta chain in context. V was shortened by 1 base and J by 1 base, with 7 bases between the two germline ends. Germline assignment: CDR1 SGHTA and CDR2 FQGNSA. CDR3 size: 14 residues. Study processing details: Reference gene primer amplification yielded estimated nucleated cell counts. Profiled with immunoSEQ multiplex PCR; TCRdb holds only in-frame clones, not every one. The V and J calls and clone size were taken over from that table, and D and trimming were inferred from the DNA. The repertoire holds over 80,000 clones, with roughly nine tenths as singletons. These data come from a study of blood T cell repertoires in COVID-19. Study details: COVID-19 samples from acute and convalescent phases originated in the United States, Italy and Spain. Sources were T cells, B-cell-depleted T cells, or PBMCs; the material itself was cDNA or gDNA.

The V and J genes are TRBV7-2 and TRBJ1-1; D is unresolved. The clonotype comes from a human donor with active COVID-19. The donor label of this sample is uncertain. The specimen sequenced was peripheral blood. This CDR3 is CASSLGNRNTEAFF. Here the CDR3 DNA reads TGTGCCAGCAGCTTAGGGAACAGGAACACTGAAGCTTTCTTT.